This is a list of T cell receptor beta chains from one sample in a study of OX40 agonist ivuxolimab in advanced cancers. The method was immunoSEQ multiplex PCR; TCRdb's version includes in-frame clones alone and lacks a portion of them. The profile shows roughly 69,000 clones, 75% to 95% of them singletons. The sequenced sample was CD4+ or CD8+ T cells sorted from blood, obtained in a trial of the OX40 agonist ivuxolimab. These receptors all stem from an adult with an advanced solid tumor such as melanoma, head and neck, liver or kidney cancer. Each CDR3 is given without its conserved first and last residue. A D gene is named only where the DNA matches it firmly. Clone size is given for some rows only: seen once, a few or many times, or a class if the clone is expanded.

TRBV7-8	NA	TRBD1	TRBJ1-2	ASSRGDSNYGYT
TRBV29-1	NA	NA	TRBJ2-3	SVGGGATDTQY
TRBV9	once	NA	TRBJ2-1	ASSVSVLRNEQF
TRBV7-8	NA	NA	TRBJ2-3	ASSLFLRIEGTDTQY
TRBV6-5	NA	NA	TRBJ1-2	ATRSPGQPGYT
TRBV11-3	NA	NA	TRBJ2-1	ASSSGTYNEQF
TRBV11-2	once	TRBD1	TRBJ1-1	ASSRLSRGKKTEAF
TRBV27	NA	TRBD1	TRBJ2-7	ASSLRQGYEQY
TRBV2	few	NA	TRBJ1-2	ASSLVDYGYT
TRBV19	NA	NA	TRBJ2-1	ASKVSGSNEQF
TRBV6-5	NA	TRBD1	TRBJ1-2	ASSRDRAANYGYT
TRBV7-9	NA	NA	TRBJ2-2	ASTQKGSNTGELF
TRBV10-3	few	TRBD1	TRBJ1-1	ATARQGESDTEAF
TRBV11-2	NA	TRBD2	TRBJ2-1	ASSLALAGINEQF
TRBV2	NA	NA	TRBJ2-1	ASSEDIFGRAVNEQF
TRBV5-5	NA	NA	TRBJ2-5	ASSYPQETQY
TRBV6-1	NA	TRBD1	TRBJ2-5	ASSEGTGRPQY
TRBV2	few	TRBD1	TRBJ1-1	ASSDRGRMNTEAF
TRBV18	NA	TRBD2	TRBJ2-1	ASSPPMGGDNEQF
TRBV7-8	NA	TRBD1	TRBJ1-1	ASSRTGRMNTEAF
TRBV6-5	NA	NA	TRBJ2-7	ASRSAGPSSYEQY
TRBV7-6	NA	TRBD1	TRBJ2-5	ASSQSTGLKTQY
TRBV15	NA	NA	TRBJ1-3	ATSRVGEYPGNTIY
TRBV6-1	NA	NA	TRBJ2-7	ASSELLFEQY
TRBV10-2	NA	TRBD1	TRBJ1-2	ASSGQGYGYT